This is a list of T cell receptor beta chains from one sample in a study of regulatory T cells in long-lasting Graves disease. TCRdb independently ran MiXCR on the multiplex PCR reads; one entry per CDR3 protein. Of approximately 690,000 distinct CDR3 sequences listed, 25% to 35% are singletons. The source material was peripheral blood mononuclear cells (PBMCs), sampled when the disease was refractory, from a patient treated with antithyroid drugs. Source of these receptors: a female donor with Graves disease. The CDR3 runs from the conserved cysteine through the conserved F or W. A D gene is named only where the DNA matches it firmly. Clone size is not always given. Where it is, it says once, few, many or a class for expanded clones.

-,TRBV6-7,TRBJ2-2,-,TGTGCCAGCAGTTCCGAGTCAGGGGCTACCGACACCGGGGAGCTGTTTTTT,CASSSESGATDTGELFF
TRBD2,TRBV4-1,TRBJ2-3,-,TGCGCCAGCAACGGCGGGAGTGCAGATACGCAGTATTTT,CASNGGSADTQYF
TRBD1,TRBV6-2/TRBV6-3,TRBJ1-1,few,TGTGCCAGCAGTTACCAGGGGGTAGACTTGAACACTGAAGCTTTCTTT,CASSYQGVDLNTEAFF
TRBD2,TRBV2,TRBJ2-1,-,TGTGCCAGCAGTTCTGATCTAGCGGGAGTAGTTCAAGAGCAGTTCTTC,CASSSDLAGVVQEQFF
-,TRBV9,TRBJ2-7,many,TGTGCCAGCAGCGTAGGTCTCTCCACCGAGCAGTACTTC,CASSVGLSTEQYF
-,TRBV29-1,TRBJ1-2,few,TGCAGCGTTGAACAGGGGTCCGCAGGTTTGCGTGGCTACACCTTC,CSVEQGSAGLRGYTF
-,TRBV6-9,TRBJ1-6,-,TGTGCCAGCAGTTACACCGGGACAATGGATTCACCCCTCCACTTT,CASSYTGTMDSPLHF
-,TRBV16,TRBJ1-2,few,TGTGCCAGCAGCCAATCCACAGAAGTTTATGGCTACACCTTC,CASSQSTEVYGYTF
-,TRBV5-1,TRBJ1-6,few,TGCGCCAGCAGCAACGCAGGCTCCTATAATTCACCCCTCCACTTT,CASSNAGSYNSPLHF
TRBD2,TRBV6-2/TRBV6-3,TRBJ2-1,-,TGTGCCAGCATAAATAGCGGGAGCCATTCCTACAATGAGCAGTTCTTC,CASINSGSHSYNEQFF
-,TRBV27,TRBJ1-5,-,TGTGCCAGCAGTTTCCTGCGGGGGGTGACTGAGAGCAATCAGCCCCAGCATTTT,CASSFLRGVTESNQPQHF
-,TRBV7-3,TRBJ1-1,-,TGTGCCAGCATGAGAAGGCGAGGCACTGAAGCTTTCTTT,CASMRRRGTEAFF
TRBD2,TRBV7-2,TRBJ2-5,-,TGTGCCAGCAGCTTGGCCGGGACTAGCCTTCAAGAGACCCAGTACTTC,CASSLAGTSLQETQYF
-,TRBV28,TRBJ1-1,-,TGTGCCAGCAGTTTAAGAACACCTCCCACTGAAGCTTTCTTT,CASSLRTPPTEAFF
-,TRBV20-1,TRBJ1-1,many,TGCAGTGCTAGCGCAGCGAACACTGAAGCTTTCTTT,CSASAANTEAFF
-,TRBV11-2,TRBJ2-7,-,TGTGCCAGCAGCTTAATCCTAGGGAGCTCCTACGAGCAGTACTTC,CASSLILGSSYEQYF
TRBD2,TRBV28,TRBJ2-1,-,TGTGCCAGCAGTTTCTCGGGACTAGCGGGTACGAGCTCCTACAATGAGCAGTTCTTC,CASSFSGLAGTSSYNEQFF
-,TRBV7-2,TRBJ2-7,-,TGTGCCAGCAGCTTTCTTGCGGGAGAGCAGTACTTC,CASSFLAGEQYF
-,TRBV3-1,TRBJ1-5,-,TGTGCCAGCAGCCAAGGACCAGAAGGCAATCAGCCCCAGCATTTT,CASSQGPEGNQPQHF
-,TRBV19,TRBJ2-6,-,TGTGCCAGTAGTCGCGGACAAGCCTCTGGGGCCAACGTCCTGACTTTC,CASSRGQASGANVLTF
-,TRBV27,TRBJ1-2,few,TGTGCCAGCAGTTTATCGGTCCGGGACATCGGCTACACCTTC,CASSLSVRDIGYTF
TRBD1,TRBV30,TRBJ1-2,-,TGTGCCTGGAGTGTATGGAGACAGGGTAACTATGGCTACACCTTC,CAWSVWRQGNYGYTF
-,TRBV28,TRBJ1-1,many,TGTGCCAGCAGTTCTCACACTCGCCCCACTGAAGCTTTCTTT,CASSSHTRPTEAFF
-,TRBV5-1,TRBJ1-3,-,TGTGCCAGCAGCTTGGGCGGGGGGAGTGGAAACACCATATATTTT,CASSLGGGSGNTIYF
-,TRBV6-1,TRBJ2-7,-,TGTGCCAGCAGTGGATCAGTCACGGGCGAGCAGTACTTC,CASSGSVTGEQYF
TRBD1,TRBV28,TRBJ1-5,-,TGTGCCAGCAGTTCAAAACAGGGGCCACGGCCCCAGCATTTT,CASSSKQGPRPQHF
-,TRBV20-1,TRBJ1-2,-,TGCAGTGTCCAACACGAGGCCGACTATGGCTACACCTTC,CSVQHEADYGYTF
TRBD1,TRBV19,TRBJ1-5,-,TGTGCCAGTAGTCTCAGGGGGACAGGGGAGGTGAGCAATCAGCCCCAGCATTTT,CASSLRGTGEVSNQPQHF
-,TRBV6-4,TRBJ2-5,once,TGTGCCAGCAGTTATATAACGGGAGTAGGTCAGACCCAGTACTTC,CASSYITGVGQTQYF
-,TRBV11-1,TRBJ2-3,-,TGTGCCAGCAGCTTAAGGACAGATACGCAGTATTTT,CASSLRTDTQYF
-,TRBV25-1,TRBJ2-2,-,TGTGCCAGCAGTGGTACCCGGACGGACCGGGGTGCCGGGGAGCTGTTTTTT,CASSGTRTDRGAGELFF
-,TRBV19,TRBJ2-6,-,TGTGCCAGTAGTATAGACAGGACTGGGGCCAACGTCCTGACTTTC,CASSIDRTGANVLTF
TRBD1,TRBV19,TRBJ1-5,-,TGTGCCGGTAGTGTCCCCACAGGGGGCACTCAGCCCCAGCATTTT,CAGSVPTGGTQPQHF
-,TRBV12-3/TRBV12-4,TRBJ1-5,many,TGTGCCAGCACCTTCGGGGAATATAGCAATCAGCCCCAGCATTTT,CASTFGEYSNQPQHF
-,TRBV6-1,TRBJ2-1,-,TGTGCCAGCAGGGTCCAACTAGCTTTGGGGAATGAGCAGTTCTTC,CASRVQLALGNEQFF
TRBD1,TRBV20-1,TRBJ2-7,few,TGCAGTGCTACCCGGGACAGGACCTACGAGCAGTACTTC,CSATRDRTYEQYF
TRBD2,TRBV2,TRBJ2-1,-,TGTGCCAGCAGTGATGACTCGGGAGGGGTACATGAGCAGTTCTTC,CASSDDSGGVHEQFF
-,TRBV7-9,TRBJ2-7,-,TGTGCCAGCAGCACATGGGACACTACCTACGAGCAGTACTTC,CASSTWDTTYEQYF
-,TRBV6-5,TRBJ1-1,-,TGTGCCAGCAGTTCCCCCGGGAGGGCTTTCTTT,CASSSPGRAFF
-,TRBV27,TRBJ1-6,-,TGTGCCAGCACCCCCTCAGCCGATTATAATTCACCCCTCCACTTT,CASTPSADYNSPLHF
-,TRBV6-1,TRBJ1-2,few,TGTGCCAGCACCTACGGAGTCCTGAACTATGGCTACACCTTC,CASTYGVLNYGYTF